The clone carrying this T cell receptor beta chain has just a few counts. These data originate in a study of T-cell reconstitution after alpha-beta-depleted transplantation in children. CDR3 length: 13 residues. In germline, CDR1 is MNHEY, CDR2 SMNVEV (reference sequence). V lost 6 bases and J 5 bases, leaving 11 bases between the germline ends. A library of TCRbeta sequences, prepared with unique molecular identifiers, was generated. MiXCR was run by TCRdb on the PCR reads, yielding one entry per CDR3 protein. The table shows around 400,000 distinct CDR3 sequences, with 20% occurring only once. The chain uses TRBV27 and TRBJ2-1; no clear D. This receptor was identified in a human donor who donated a stem cell graft to a child with acute myeloid leukemia. This specimen consisted of PBMCs from the stem cell graft donor, obtained from the stem cell graft. As DNA, the CDR3 is TGTGCCAGCAGCCAGACTCGGAACAATGAGCAGTTCTTC. Protein product: CASSQTRNNEQFF.